These T cell receptor beta chains were read from a single sample in a study of human T cells and chemical hapten exposure. Each CDR3 protein gets one entry after TCRdb re-called the RACE reads with MiXCR. The sample lists just over 350,000 distinct CDR3 sequences; more than 5% were seen once. Sequencing was performed on whole blood, taken in connection with sensitization to the hapten diphenylcyclopropenone (DPC). These receptors all come from a woman younger than 30 with alopecia areata. Some clones in this sample may be carry-over from other donors' samples. CDR3s include the opening cysteine and the closing phenylalanine or tryptophan. A D gene is named only where the DNA matches it firmly. Size values are once, few and many counts, or a class for expanded clones, and some rows have none.

size,D,V,J,DNA,CDR3
few,TRBD1,TRBV7-3,TRBJ1-1,TGTGCCAGCAGCTCAGACGGGGGACAGGGGACTGAAGCTTTCTTT,CASSSDGGQGTEAFF
many,-,TRBV12-3/TRBV12-4,TRBJ2-1,TGTGCCAGCTACCTTAGCTCCTACAATGAGCAGTTCTTC,CASYLSSYNEQFF
-,TRBD1,TRBV6-2/TRBV6-3,TRBJ2-1,TGTGCCAGCAGTTACAGGGGACAGGGTCGAAGGAATGAGCAGTTCTTC,CASSYRGQGRRNEQFF
many,TRBD1,TRBV14,TRBJ2-6,TGTGCCAGCAGCCAAGAGAGGGACAGGGGGTGGTCTGGGGCCAACGTCCTGACTTTC,CASSQERDRGWSGANVLTF
many,TRBD1,TRBV28,TRBJ1-2,TGTGCCAGCAGTTCCCAGGACAGGTTAAACTATGGCTACACCTTC,CASSSQDRLNYGYTF
many,-,TRBV5-8,TRBJ1-1,TGTGCCAGCAGCTTGGATGGGACCGTATCGGTGAACACTGAAGCTTTCTTT,CASSLDGTVSVNTEAFF
many,TRBD1,TRBV29-1,TRBJ1-1,TGCAGCGTACCGGGACAGGGAGGCGTGAACACTGAAGCTTTCTTT,CSVPGQGGVNTEAFF
-,TRBD1,TRBV3-1,TRBJ1-1,TGTGCCAGCAGCCTTCCGAGGGGGCTTGAAGCTTTCTTT,CASSLPRGLEAFF
many,TRBD1,TRBV14,TRBJ1-2,TGTGCCAGCAGCCGGGTCGTTTGGAGACAGGGGAACTATGGCTACACCTTC,CASSRVVWRQGNYGYTF
few,-,TRBV7-3,TRBJ2-2,TGTGCCAGCAGCTTCGAAGGGTCCGGGGAGCTGTTTTTT,CASSFEGSGELFF
-,TRBD2,TRBV29-1,TRBJ2-3,TGCAGCGTTCCTACTAGCGGGGGGGCGGAAGATACGCAGTATTTT,CSVPTSGGAEDTQYF
few,-,TRBV20-1,TRBJ2-3,TGCAGTGCTAGAGACCAGTGGGGCACAGATACGCAGTATTTT,CSARDQWGTDTQYF
many,-,TRBV7-9,TRBJ1-5,TGTGCCAGCAGCCCAGACAATCAGCCCCAGCATTTT,CASSPDNQPQHF
-,TRBD1,TRBV7-9,TRBJ1-5,TGTGCCAGCAGCTTACTGGACAGGAATCAGCCCCAGCATTTT,CASSLLDRNQPQHF
-,-,TRBV12-3/TRBV12-4,TRBJ1-1,TGTGCCAGCAGTTTCTCGGGGGCGGGAACTGAAGCTTTCTTT,CASSFSGAGTEAFF
many,-,TRBV6-1,TRBJ1-2,TGTGCCAGCAGTGTTGGGGGGACTAACTATGGCTACACCTTC,CASSVGGTNYGYTF
many,-,TRBV29-1,TRBJ1-5,TGCAGCGTTGTAGTACAGCTGGGTCAGCCCCAGCATTTT,CSVVVQLGQPQHF
few,-,TRBV6-2/TRBV6-3,TRBJ1-6,TGTGCCAGCACTAAAGACCCGATCTGGAATAATTCACCCCTCCACTTT,CASTKDPIWNNSPLHF
few,-,TRBV12-5,TRBJ2-7,TGTGCTAGTGCTGATACAGGGTCCGAGCAGTACTTC,CASADTGSEQYF
many,-,TRBV18,TRBJ2-6,TGTGCCAGCTCACCTCGGACAGTGAGCTCTGGGGCCAACGTCCTGACTTTC,CASSPRTVSSGANVLTF
-,TRBD2,TRBV6-6,TRBJ2-3,TGTGCCAGCAGTTACGAGGTAGCGGGCGATACGCAGTATTTT,CASSYEVAGDTQYF
-,-,TRBV6-2/TRBV6-3,TRBJ2-3,TGTGCCAGCGTATCATCCGGACTCACAGATACGCAGTATTTT,CASVSSGLTDTQYF
few,-,TRBV7-8,TRBJ2-3,TGTGCCAGCAGACCGACCCCGGATACGCAGTATTTT,CASRPTPDTQYF
few,TRBD1,TRBV15,TRBJ1-5,TGTGCCACCAGCAGAAAGGGACAGGCTAATCAGCCCCAGCATTTT,CATSRKGQANQPQHF
many,TRBD2,TRBV12-3/TRBV12-4,TRBJ2-1,TGTGCCAGCAGTGGGACTAGTTCCCACAATGAGCAGTTCTTC,CASSGTSSHNEQFF
many,TRBD2,TRBV18,TRBJ2-2,TGTGCCAGCTCACCAAATCTGCTAGCGGGGGACCAGAACACCGGGGAGCTGTTTTTT,CASSPNLLAGDQNTGELFF
-,TRBD2,TRBV27,TRBJ2-1,TGTGCCAGCAGGAGCATAGCGGGGAGTTACAATGAGCAGTTCTTC,CASRSIAGSYNEQFF
-,-,TRBV2,TRBJ1-2,TGTGCCAGCATGGGCAGGGATTATGGCTACACCTTC,CASMGRDYGYTF
few,-,TRBV29-1,TRBJ1-1,TGCAGCGTTGAAGATCTCCCTTCCGACACTGAAGCTTTCTTT,CSVEDLPSDTEAFF
many,-,TRBV7-6,TRBJ1-2,TGTGCCAGCAGCCCCGGGGGAGACTATGGCTACACCTTC,CASSPGGDYGYTF
-,-,TRBV6-5,TRBJ1-3,TGTGCCAGCAGTCCTCGGACGGGGACTGGAAACACCATATATTTT,CASSPRTGTGNTIYF
many,-,TRBV10-3,TRBJ2-1,TGTGCCATCAGTGAGTCTGGGGGACGGCAGGAGAATGAGCAGTTCTTC,CAISESGGRQENEQFF
many,-,TRBV7-9,TRBJ1-1,TGTGCCAGCAGCTCTTCAGGGACCACTGAAGCTTTCTTT,CASSSSGTTEAFF
-,TRBD1,TRBV27,TRBJ2-3,TGTGCCAGCAGCCACAGGGGGCTTGGCACAGATACGCAGTATTTT,CASSHRGLGTDTQYF
-,-,TRBV7-9,TRBJ1-1,TGTGCCAGCAGCTTGCCCGGCAGTAACACTGAAGCTTTCTTT,CASSLPGSNTEAFF
-,-,TRBV28,TRBJ2-3,TGTGCCAGCAGTTTTCTCAGGGGCCCGGGTAGCACAGATACGCAGTATTTT,CASSFLRGPGSTDTQYF
many,-,TRBV29-1,TRBJ1-1,TGCAGCGTTGGGATATGGGATCTAATGAACACTGAAGCTTTCTTT,CSVGIWDLMNTEAFF
many,TRBD2,TRBV29-1,TRBJ2-1,TGCAGCGTAGCCGGCGGGGGGTACAATGAGCAGTTCTTC,CSVAGGGYNEQFF
many,-,TRBV24-1,TRBJ1-4,TGTGCCACCAGTGAGTCCCGGGACCCTCGACGGGCTGAAAAACTGTTTTTT,CATSESRDPRRAEKLFF
-,-,TRBV6-1,TRBJ1-6,TGTGCCAGCAGCCCTCTCCGGCGGGCCGGCTCCTATAATTCACCCCTCCACTTT,CASSPLRRAGSYNSPLHF
few,-,TRBV5-6,TRBJ1-2,TGTGCCAGCAGCTTGCCAGAAACCACCTATGGCTACACCTTC,CASSLPETTYGYTF
few,-,TRBV14,TRBJ2-2,TGTGCCAGCAGCCAAGAGTACCGGATGAACACCGGGGAGCTGTTTTTT,CASSQEYRMNTGELFF
-,TRBD1,TRBV20-1,TRBJ2-3,TGCAGTGCGCCCACAGGGGCCTCTAGCACAGATACGCAGTATTTT,CSAPTGASSTDTQYF